This T cell receptor (beta chain) comes out of a study of cytomegalovirus exposure and HLA in healthy donors. About the study: Falling in the Caucasian-associated ancestry cluster were about 83% of under 450 genotyped donors.

Germline trimming cut 4 bases from V and 4 bases from J; bases unmatched to any gene: 10. CDR1 is LGHNA and CDR2 is YNFKEQ in the germline V gene. This CDR3 has 16 residues. Study-wide findings and caveats: An analysis that was carried out later associated 16,000 or so TCR beta sequences with HLA alleles at 0.05 false discovery rate. Researchers catalogued about 150 TCR beta chains as cytomegalovirus-associated.

The PCR ran on 60 Vbeta and 13 Jbeta primers. Per the original data handling: An analysis performed later counted 72 million or so unique TCR beta chains (roughly 10 million of them shared). Libraries were prepared by immunoSEQ multiplex PCR; TCRdb keeps only in-frame clonotypes and omits some of them. D and trimming come from the DNA, and the V and J calls and clone size come from that table. The table lists over 200,000 clones, about 83% of them singletons. As regards this clone: Its antigen is as yet unknown.

The clonotype was recovered from a human donor in good health. The chain recombines TRBV4-2 with TRBJ2-3; 8 bases fit TRBD2. The material sequenced was PBMCs. The CDR3 nucleotides read TGTGCCAGCAGCCGGGAGAGCGGGAGCGGGGCAGATACGCAGTATTTT. Protein sequence: CASSRESGSGADTQYF.